This T cell receptor beta chain was sequenced for a study of beta chain features in type 1 diabetes. Points from the study as a whole: The question of HLA type influencing TCRB rearrangement was one that remained unresolved here.

This clone was found a few times. Its antigen is unknown. V trimming: 3 bases; J trimming: 1 base; junction bases outside the gene matches: 5. Germline V CDR1 and CDR2: LGHNA, YSLEER. This CDR3 has 15 amino acids. Purity above 98% was achieved in all sorted populations. The study reverse transcribed the entire isolated RNA, so it sequenced expressed TCRB transcripts. Sequencing used immunoSEQ multiplex PCR; TCRdb keeps in-frame clones, though not all of them. The sample consists of over 500,000 clones, roughly 16% of them appearing once. J is TRBJ2-7 and V is TRBV4-3; TRBD1 matches 8 bases. The source of this sequence is a man aged 18 to 29 in good health. Sequenced material: naive CD4+ T cells from blood. CDR3 in DNA: TGCGCCAGCAGCCACCCAGACAGGGGTTCCTACGAGCAGTACTTC. Translation: CASSHPDRGSYEQYF.